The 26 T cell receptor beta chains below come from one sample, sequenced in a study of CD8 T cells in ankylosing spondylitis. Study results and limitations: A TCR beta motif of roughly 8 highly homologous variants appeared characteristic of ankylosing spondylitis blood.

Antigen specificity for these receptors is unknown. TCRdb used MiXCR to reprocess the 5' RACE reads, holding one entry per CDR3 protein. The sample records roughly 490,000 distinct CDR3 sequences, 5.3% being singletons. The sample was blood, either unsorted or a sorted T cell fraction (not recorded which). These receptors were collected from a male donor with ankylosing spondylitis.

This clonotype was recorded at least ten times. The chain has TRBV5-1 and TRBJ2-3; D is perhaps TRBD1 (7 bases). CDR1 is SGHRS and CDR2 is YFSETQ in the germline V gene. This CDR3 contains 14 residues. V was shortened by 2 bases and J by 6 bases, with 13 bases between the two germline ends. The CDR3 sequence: CASSLGGRGDTQYF. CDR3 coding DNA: TGCGCCAGCAGCTTAGGGGGCCGGGGGGATACGCAGTATTTT. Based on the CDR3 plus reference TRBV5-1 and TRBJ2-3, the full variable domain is KAGVTQTPRYLIKTRGQQVTLSCSPISGHRSVSWYQQTPGQGLQFLFEYFSETQRNKGNFPGRFSGRQFSNSRSEMNVSTLELGDSALYLCASSLGGRGDTQYFGPGTRLTVL.

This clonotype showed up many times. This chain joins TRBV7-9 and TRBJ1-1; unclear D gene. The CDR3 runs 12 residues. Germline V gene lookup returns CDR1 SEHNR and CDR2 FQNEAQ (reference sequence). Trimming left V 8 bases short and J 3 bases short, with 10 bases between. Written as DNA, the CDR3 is TGTGCCAGCGTCGGTAGGGACACTGAAGCTTTCTTT. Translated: CASVGRDTEAFF. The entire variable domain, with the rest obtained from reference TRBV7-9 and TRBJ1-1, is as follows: DTGVSQNPRHKITKRGQNVTFRCDPISEHNRLYWYRQTLGQGPEFLTYFQNEAQLEKSRLLSDRFSAERPKGSFSTLEIQRTEQGDSAMYLCASVGRDTEAFFGQGTRLTVV.

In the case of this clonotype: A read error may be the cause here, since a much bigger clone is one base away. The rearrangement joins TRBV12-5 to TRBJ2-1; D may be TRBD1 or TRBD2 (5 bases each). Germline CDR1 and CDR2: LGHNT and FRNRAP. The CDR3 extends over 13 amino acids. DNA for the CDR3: TGTGCATCGGGGCCCGATTCCTACAATGATCAGTTCTTC. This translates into CASGPDSYNDQFF.

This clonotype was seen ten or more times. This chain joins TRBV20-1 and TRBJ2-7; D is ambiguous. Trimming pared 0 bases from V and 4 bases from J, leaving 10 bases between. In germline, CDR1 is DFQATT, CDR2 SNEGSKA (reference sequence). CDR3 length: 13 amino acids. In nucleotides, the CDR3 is TGCAGTGCTAGAGATCCGGCCTATTACGAGCAGTACTTC. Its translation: CSARDPAYYEQYF.

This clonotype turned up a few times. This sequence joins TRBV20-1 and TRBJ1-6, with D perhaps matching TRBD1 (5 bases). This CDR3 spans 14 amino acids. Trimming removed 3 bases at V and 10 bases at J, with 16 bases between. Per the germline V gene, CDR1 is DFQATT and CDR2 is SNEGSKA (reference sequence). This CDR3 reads CSARRGSGPSPLHF. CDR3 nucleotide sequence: TGCAGTGCTAGGCGGGGCAGTGGTCCCTCACCCCTCCACTTT.

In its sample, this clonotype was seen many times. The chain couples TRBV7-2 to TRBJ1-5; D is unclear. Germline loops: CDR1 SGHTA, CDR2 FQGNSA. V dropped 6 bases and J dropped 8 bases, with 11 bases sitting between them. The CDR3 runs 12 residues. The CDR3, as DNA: TGTGCCAGCAGTATGGGGTGGGAGCCCCAGCATTTT. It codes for CASSMGWEPQHF.

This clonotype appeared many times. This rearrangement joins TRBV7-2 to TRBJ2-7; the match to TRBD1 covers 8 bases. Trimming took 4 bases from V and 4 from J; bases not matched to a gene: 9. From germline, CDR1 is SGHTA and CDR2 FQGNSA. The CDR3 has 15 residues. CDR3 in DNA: TGTGCCAGCAGCTCCCCCGGACAGGGACAGTACGAGCAGTACTTC. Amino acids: CASSSPGQGQYEQYF.

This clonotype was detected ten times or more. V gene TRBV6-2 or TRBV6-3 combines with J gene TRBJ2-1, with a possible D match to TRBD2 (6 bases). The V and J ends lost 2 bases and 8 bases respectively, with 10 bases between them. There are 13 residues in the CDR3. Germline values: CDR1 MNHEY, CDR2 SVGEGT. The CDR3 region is CASSYVAGYEQFF. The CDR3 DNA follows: TGTGCCAGCAGTTACGTCGCGGGGTATGAGCAGTTCTTC.

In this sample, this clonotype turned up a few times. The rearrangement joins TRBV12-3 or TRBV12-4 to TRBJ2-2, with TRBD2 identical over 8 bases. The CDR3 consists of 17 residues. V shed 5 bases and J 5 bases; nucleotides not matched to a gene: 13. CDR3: CASSGPPGGRTTGELFF. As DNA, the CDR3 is TGTGCCAGCAGTGGCCCCCCGGGGGGGAGAACAACCGGGGAGCTGTTTTTT.

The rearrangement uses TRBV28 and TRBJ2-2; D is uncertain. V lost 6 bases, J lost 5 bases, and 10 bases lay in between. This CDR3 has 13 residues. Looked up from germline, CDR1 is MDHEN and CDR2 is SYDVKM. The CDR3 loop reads CASSLTRTGELFF. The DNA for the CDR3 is TGTGCCAGCAGCTTAACCAGGACCGGGGAGCTGTTTTTT.

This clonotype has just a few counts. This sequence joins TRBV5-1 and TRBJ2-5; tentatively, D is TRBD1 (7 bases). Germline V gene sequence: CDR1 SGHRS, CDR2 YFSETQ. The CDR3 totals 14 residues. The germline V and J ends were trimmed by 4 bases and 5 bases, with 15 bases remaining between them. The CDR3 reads CASSTDREEETQYF. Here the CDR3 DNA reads TGCGCCAGCAGCACCGACAGGGAGGAGGAGACCCAGTACTTC.

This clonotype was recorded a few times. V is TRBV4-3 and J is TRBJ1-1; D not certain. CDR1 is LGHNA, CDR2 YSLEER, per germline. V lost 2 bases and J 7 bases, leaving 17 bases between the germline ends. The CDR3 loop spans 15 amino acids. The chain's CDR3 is CASSQSLGEVIEAFF. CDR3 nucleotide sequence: TGCGCCAGCAGCCAATCACTCGGGGAGGTAATTGAAGCTTTCTTT.

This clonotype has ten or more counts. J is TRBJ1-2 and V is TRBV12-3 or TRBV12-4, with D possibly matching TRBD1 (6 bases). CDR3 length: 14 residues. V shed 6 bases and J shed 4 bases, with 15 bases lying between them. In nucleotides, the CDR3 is TGTGCCAGCAGGGGCAGGGGAGAGAGCTATGGCTACACCTTC. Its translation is CASRGRGESYGYTF.

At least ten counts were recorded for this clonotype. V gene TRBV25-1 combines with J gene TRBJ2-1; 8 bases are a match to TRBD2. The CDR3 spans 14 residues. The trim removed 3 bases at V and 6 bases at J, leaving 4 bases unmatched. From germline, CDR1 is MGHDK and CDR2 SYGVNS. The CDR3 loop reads CASSETGLANEQFF. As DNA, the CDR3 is TGTGCCAGCAGTGAGACCGGACTAGCCAATGAGCAGTTCTTC. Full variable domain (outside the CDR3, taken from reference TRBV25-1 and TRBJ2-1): EADIYQTPRYLVIGTGKKITLECSQTMGHDKMYWYQQDPGMELHLIHYSYGVNSTEKGDLSSESTVSRIRTEHFPLTLESARPSHTSQYLCASSETGLANEQFFGPGTRLTVL.

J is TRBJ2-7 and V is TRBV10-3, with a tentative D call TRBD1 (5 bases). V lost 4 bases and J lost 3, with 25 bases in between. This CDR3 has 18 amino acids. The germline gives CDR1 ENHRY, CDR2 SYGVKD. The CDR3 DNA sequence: TGTGCCATCAGTGGCAGGGAAGACCTCAACGCGGTCGGCTACGAGCAGTACTTC. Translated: CAISGREDLNAVGYEQYF.

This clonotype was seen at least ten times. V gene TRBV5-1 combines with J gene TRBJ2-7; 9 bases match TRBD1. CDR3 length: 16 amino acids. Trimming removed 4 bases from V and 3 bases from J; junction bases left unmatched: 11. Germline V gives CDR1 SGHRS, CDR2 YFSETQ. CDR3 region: CASSQTTGGIGYEQYF. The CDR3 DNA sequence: TGCGCCAGCAGCCAGACTACAGGGGGCATCGGCTACGAGCAGTACTTC. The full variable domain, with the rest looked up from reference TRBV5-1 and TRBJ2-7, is KAGVTQTPRYLIKTRGQQVTLSCSPISGHRSVSWYQQTPGQGLQFLFEYFSETQRNKGNFPGRFSGRQFSNSRSEMNVSTLELGDSALYLCASSQTTGGIGYEQYFGPGTRLTVT.

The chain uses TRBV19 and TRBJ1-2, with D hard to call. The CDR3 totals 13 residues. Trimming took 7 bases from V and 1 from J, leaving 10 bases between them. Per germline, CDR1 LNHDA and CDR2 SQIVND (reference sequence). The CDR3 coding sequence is TGTGCCAGTAAACGGGGATTTAACTATGGCTACACCTTC. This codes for CASKRGFNYGYTF.

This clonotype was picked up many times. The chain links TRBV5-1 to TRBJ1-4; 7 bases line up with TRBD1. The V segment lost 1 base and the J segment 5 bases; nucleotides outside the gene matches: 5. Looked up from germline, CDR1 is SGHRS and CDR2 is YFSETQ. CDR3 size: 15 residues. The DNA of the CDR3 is TGCGCCAGCAGCTTGAGGGCAGGGGGGAATGAAAAACTGTTTTTT. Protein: CASSLRAGGNEKLFF.

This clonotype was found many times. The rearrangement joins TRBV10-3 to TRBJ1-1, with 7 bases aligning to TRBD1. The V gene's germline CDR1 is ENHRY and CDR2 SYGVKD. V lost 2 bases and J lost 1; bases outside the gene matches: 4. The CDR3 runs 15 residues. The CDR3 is CAISEHDRANTEAFF. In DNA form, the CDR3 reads TGTGCCATCAGTGAGCACGACAGGGCGAACACTGAAGCTTTCTTT.

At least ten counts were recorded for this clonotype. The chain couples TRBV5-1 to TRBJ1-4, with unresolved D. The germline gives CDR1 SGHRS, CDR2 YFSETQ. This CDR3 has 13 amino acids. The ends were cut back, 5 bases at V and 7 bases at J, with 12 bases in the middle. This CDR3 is CASREGNGEKLFF. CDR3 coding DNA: TGCGCCAGCAGGGAAGGAAACGGTGAAAAACTGTTTTTT. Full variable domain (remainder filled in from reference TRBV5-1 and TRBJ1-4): KAGVTQTPRYLIKTRGQQVTLSCSPISGHRSVSWYQQTPGQGLQFLFEYFSETQRNKGNFPGRFSGRQFSNSRSEMNVSTLELGDSALYLCASREGNGEKLFFGSGTQLSVL.

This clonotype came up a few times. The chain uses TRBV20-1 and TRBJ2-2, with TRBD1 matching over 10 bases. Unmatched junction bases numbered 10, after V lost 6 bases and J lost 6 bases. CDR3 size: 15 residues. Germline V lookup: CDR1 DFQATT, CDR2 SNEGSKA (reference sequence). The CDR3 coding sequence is TGCAGTGCCATAAATTCGGACAGGGGGGCCGGGGAGCTGTTTTTT. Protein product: CSAINSDRGAGELFF.

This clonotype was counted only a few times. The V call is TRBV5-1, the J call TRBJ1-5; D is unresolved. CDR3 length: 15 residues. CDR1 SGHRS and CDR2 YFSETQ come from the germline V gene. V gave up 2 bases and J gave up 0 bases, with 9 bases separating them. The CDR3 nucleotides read TGCGCCAGCAGCTTATACGACCCTAGCAATCAGCCCCAGCATTTT. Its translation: CASSLYDPSNQPQHF.

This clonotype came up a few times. The CDR3: CASSPWGASFNEQYF. DNA of the CDR3: TGTGCCAGCAGCCCATGGGGGGCGAGTTTCAACGAGCAGTACTTC. The chain combines TRBV4-2 with TRBJ2-7; tentatively, D is TRBD1 or TRBD2 (6 bases each). Germline-derived CDR1 and CDR2 are LGHNA and YNFKEQ. CDR3 size: 15 residues. V lost 4 bases to trimming and J lost 5 bases, with 18 bases between them.

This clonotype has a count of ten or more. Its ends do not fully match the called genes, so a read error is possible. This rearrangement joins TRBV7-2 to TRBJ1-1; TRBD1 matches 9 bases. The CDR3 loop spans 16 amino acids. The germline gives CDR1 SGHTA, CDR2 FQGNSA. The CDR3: CASSSTGGTMNTETFF. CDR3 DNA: TGTGCCAGCAGTTCCACAGGGGGCACCATGAACACTGAAACTTTCTTT. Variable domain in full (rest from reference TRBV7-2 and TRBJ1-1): GAGVSQSPSNKVTEKGKDVELRCDPISGHTALYWYRQSLGQGLEFLIYFQGNSAPDKSGLPSDRFSAERTGGSVSTLTIQRTQQEDSAVYLCASSSTGGTMNTETFFGQGTRLTVV.

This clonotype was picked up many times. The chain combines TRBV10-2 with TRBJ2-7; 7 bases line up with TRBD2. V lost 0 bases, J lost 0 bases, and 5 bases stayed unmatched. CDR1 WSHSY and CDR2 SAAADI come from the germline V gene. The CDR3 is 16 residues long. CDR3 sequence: CASSESRAGSSYEQYF. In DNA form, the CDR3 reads TGCGCCAGCAGTGAGTCGAGAGCGGGAAGCTCCTACGAGCAGTACTTC.

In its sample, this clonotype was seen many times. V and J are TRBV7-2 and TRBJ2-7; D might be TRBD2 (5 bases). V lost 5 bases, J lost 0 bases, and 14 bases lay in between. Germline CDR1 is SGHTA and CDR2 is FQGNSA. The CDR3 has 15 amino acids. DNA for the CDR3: TGTGCCAGCAGCCCCGCGGGTAGTTTCTCCTACGAGCAGTACTTC. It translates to CASSPAGSFSYEQYF. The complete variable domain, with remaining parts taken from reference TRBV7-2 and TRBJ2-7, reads GAGVSQSPSNKVTEKGKDVELRCDPISGHTALYWYRQSLGQGLEFLIYFQGNSAPDKSGLPSDRFSAERTGGSVSTLTIQRTQQEDSAVYLCASSPAGSFSYEQYFGPGTRLTVT.